Below, one T cell receptor (beta chain) is given with its context. This record belongs to a study of blood T cell repertoires in COVID-19. The overall study: COVID-19 samples, acute and convalescent, were from the United States, Italy and Spain. PBMCs, B-cell-depleted T cells, or T cells were the source of the cDNA or gDNA that made up the material.

In the study's own analysis: Nucleated cell number was recorded as an estimate derived from reference gene primer amplification. Only in-frame clones appear in the TCRdb table, and some are missing; sequencing was by immunoSEQ multiplex PCR. That table gives V, J and clone size, and the DNA gave D and trimming. The repertoire has around 50,000 clones, more than 75% of them found once; the top ten carry about a tenth. CDR3 length: 14 amino acids. Trimming stripped 6 bases from V and 1 base from J, with 12 bases between. The germline CDR1 and CDR2 sequences are MDHEN and SYDVKM. The sequencing input was peripheral blood. The V call is TRBV28, the J call TRBJ1-1; tentative D call: TRBD1 (5 bases). This clonotype was obtained from a man aged 45 to 65 with active COVID-19. The CDR3 loop reads CASRGEGQNTEAFF. The CDR3 DNA reads TGTGCCAGCAGAGGGGAAGGACAGAACACTGAAGCTTTCTTT.